A selection of T cell receptor beta chains follows, all from one sample in a study of cytomegalovirus exposure and HLA in healthy donors. Method: immunoSEQ multiplex PCR; TCRdb's copy keeps in-frame clones and lacks some. The sample contains some 180,000 clones, around 75% of which appear only once. Material for sequencing was PBMCs. The receptor set was obtained from a male donor in good health and CMV-seronegative. CDR3s include the opening cysteine and the closing phenylalanine or tryptophan. Fields, in order: D gene, J gene, clone size, V gene, CDR3 DNA, CDR3 protein. The D gene is left open where the match is weak. Clone size, where shown, is once, few, many, or a class for clones that have expanded.

>-|TRBJ2-7|-|TRBV7-9
TGTGCCAGCAGCTTAGGCCTGAGGGAGCGCCGCTACGAGCAGTACTTC
CASSLGLRERRYEQYF
>TRBD1|TRBJ1-1|-|TRBV4-1
TGCGCCAGCAGCCAAACACAGGGGATCACTGAAGCTTTCTTT
CASSQTQGITEAFF
>-|TRBJ1-2|once|TRBV7-2
TGTGCCAGCAGCTCCGGGGCTAACTATGGCTACACCTTC
CASSSGANYGYTF
>TRBD2|TRBJ2-3|-|TRBV6-1
TGTGCCAGCAGTGGCAGTCCTAGCGGGGGGCTTGGGGATACGCAGTATTTT
CASSGSPSGGLGDTQYF
>TRBD1|TRBJ1-5|few|TRBV6-1
TGTGCCAGCAAAAATGTTTTTCGAGGGGGCCAGCCCCAGCATTTT
CASKNVFRGGQPQHF
>-|TRBJ1-5|-|TRBV29-1
TGCAGCGTCGGGCAAGGGGATCAGCCCCAGCATTTT
CSVGQGDQPQHF
>TRBD1|TRBJ1-6|-|TRBV30
TGTGCCTGTTCGGGACAGGCTAATTCACCCCTCCACTTT
CACSGQANSPLHF
>-|TRBJ2-1|-|TRBV6-6
TGTGCCAGCAGTTACTCGGTAACGGGAGAGCAGTTCTTC
CASSYSVTGEQFF
>-|TRBJ2-5|-|TRBV21-1
TGTGCCAGCAGCAAACACGGGACAGGGCATCGGGAGACCCAGTACTTC
CASSKHGTGHRETQYF
>-|TRBJ2-7|-|TRBV5-1
TGCGCCAGCAGCTTGGTGTTCCGGGAGAAAGGGTCCGAGCAGTACTTC
CASSLVFREKGSEQYF
>TRBD2|TRBJ2-3|once|TRBV2
TGTGCCAGCAGTGATGGGCTAGCGGGGGGCACAGATACGCAGTATTTT
CASSDGLAGGTDTQYF
>-|TRBJ1-2|-|TRBV5-6
TGTGCCAGCAGCATAAGCGGGACCTGGTCGAACTATGGCTACACCTTC
CASSISGTWSNYGYTF
>-|TRBJ1-1|-|TRBV5-6
TGTGCCAGCAGCTTGGACAGGAACACTGAAGCTTTCTTT
CASSLDRNTEAFF
>-|TRBJ1-6|few|TRBV6-4
TGTGCCAGCAGTGACTCGGATCGGGGTTCACCCCTCCACTTT
CASSDSDRGSPLHF
>TRBD1|TRBJ2-7|-|TRBV11-2
TGTGCCAGCAGCTTGCAGACAGGGGATTACGAGCAGTACTTC
CASSLQTGDYEQYF
>TRBD1|TRBJ2-7|few|TRBV13
TGTGCCAGCAGTGACAGGGGTCACGGCTACGAGCAGTACTTC
CASSDRGHGYEQYF
>-|TRBJ1-5|-|TRBV12-5
TGTGCTAGTGATTTGTTGTGGGCAGGGAGCAATCAGCCCCAGCATTTT
CASDLLWAGSNQPQHF
>-|TRBJ2-5|-|TRBV6-5
TGTGCCAGCAGTCGACTTGGAGAGCAGTACTTC
CASSRLGEQYF
>TRBD1|TRBJ2-7|few|TRBV7-9
TGTGCCAGCAGCCCTAGACAGGGGGCCTACGAGCAGTACTTC
CASSPRQGAYEQYF
>-|TRBJ1-4|few|TRBV7-9
TGTGCCAGCAGCCCCGACCCTCAGCGGGGTGAAAAACTGTTTTTT
CASSPDPQRGEKLFF
>TRBD1|TRBJ2-7|-|TRBV4-1
TGCGCCAGCAGCGGCTGGTGGACAGGGGGCTACGAGCAGTACTTC
CASSGWWTGGYEQYF
>-|TRBJ2-7|-|TRBV15
TGTGCCACCAGCATCATTGGGGGCCAAGGAGAGCAGTACTTC
CATSIIGGQGEQYF
>TRBD1|TRBJ2-1|few|TRBV5-4
TGTGCCGCATACTCCGGGACAGATAATTTCGATGAGCAGTTCTTC
CAAYSGTDNFDEQFF
>-|TRBJ2-7|once|TRBV4-3
TGCGCCAGCAGCCAAGGGCTTAAGTCCTACGAGCAGTACTTC
CASSQGLKSYEQYF
>TRBD1|TRBJ2-7|-|TRBV30
TGTGCCTGGAGTCAGGCCGGGACAGCCGGCTCCTACGAGCAGTACTTC
CAWSQAGTAGSYEQYF
>-|TRBJ1-2|-|TRBV7-2
TGTGCCAGCAGCAAATTAGACAGGAACTATGGCTACACCTTC
CASSKLDRNYGYTF
>-|TRBJ2-7|-|TRBV7-2
TGTGCCAGCAGCTTATCCTCCCCGGGCTACGAGCAGTACTTC
CASSLSSPGYEQYF
>TRBD1|TRBJ1-2|-|TRBV27
TGTGCCAGCAGCCTCCTTGGACAGGGGGTCTATGGCTACACCTTC
CASSLLGQGVYGYTF
>-|TRBJ1-1|few|TRBV30
TGTGCCTGGAGAACTCGGACGGGGGGGATCTTT
CAWRTRTGGIF
>-|TRBJ1-2|-|TRBV18
TGTGCCAGCTCTCCAGACACGTATGGCTACACCTTC
CASSPDTYGYTF
>-|TRBJ1-1|-|TRBV29-1
TGCAGCGTTGACGGCGGCACTGAAGCTTTCTTT
CSVDGGTEAFF
>-|TRBJ2-5|-|TRBV2
TGTGCCAGCATGGGCCCCCAGGAGACCCAGTACTTC
CASMGPQETQYF
>-|TRBJ2-1|-|TRBV4-3
TGCGCCAGCAGCCTCGTAGGGGGACGGGGTAGCTCCTACAATGAGCAGTTCTTC
CASSLVGGRGSSYNEQFF
>TRBD1|TRBJ2-7|-|TRBV14
TGTGCCAGCAGCCAAGACAGGGGGCACGAGCAGTACTTC
CASSQDRGHEQYF
>-|TRBJ1-2|-|TRBV4-1
TGCGCCAGCAGCCGGGGGCAGGGAACGGTGGGGTATGGCTACACCTTC
CASSRGQGTVGYGYTF
>-|TRBJ2-1|-|TRBV28
TGTGCCAGCAGTCTGCCTTCGAGGCAGTTCTTC
CASSLPSRQFF
>TRBD1|TRBJ1-1|-|TRBV29-1
TGCAGCGTTGAGGGACAGTTGAGTACTGAAGCTTTCTTT
CSVEGQLSTEAFF
>-|TRBJ1-2|-|TRBV6-5
TGTGCCAGCAGCCCCTCAGGCGCCCTTAACTATGGCTACACCTTC
CASSPSGALNYGYTF
>-|TRBJ1-1|-|TRBV5-5
TGTGCCAGCAGCTCAAGGGGGAGCACTGAAGCTTTCTTT
CASSSRGSTEAFF
>-|TRBJ2-5|-|TRBV5-5
TGTGCCAGCAGCTTGGCCAGGTACGCACAAGAGACCCAGTACTTC
CASSLARYAQETQYF